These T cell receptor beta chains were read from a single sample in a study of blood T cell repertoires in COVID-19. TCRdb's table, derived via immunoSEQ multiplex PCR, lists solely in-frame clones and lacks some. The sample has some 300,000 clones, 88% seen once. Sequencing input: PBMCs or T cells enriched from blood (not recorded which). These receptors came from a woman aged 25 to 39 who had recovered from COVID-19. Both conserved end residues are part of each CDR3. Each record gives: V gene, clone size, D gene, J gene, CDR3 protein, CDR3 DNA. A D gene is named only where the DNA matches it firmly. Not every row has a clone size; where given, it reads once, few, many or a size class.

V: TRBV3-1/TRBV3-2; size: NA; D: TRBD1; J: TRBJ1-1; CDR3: CASSQDVRQGAHLTEAFF; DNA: TGTGCCAGCAGCCAAGATGTCCGACAGGGGGCGCATCTCACTGAAGCTTTCTTT
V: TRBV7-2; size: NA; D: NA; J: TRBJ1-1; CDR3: CASSLRTGNVAFF; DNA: TGTGCCAGCAGCCTTCGTACAGGGAACGTGGCTTTCTTT
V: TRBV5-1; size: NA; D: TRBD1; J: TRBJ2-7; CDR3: CASSPGQGGFYEQYF; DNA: TGCGCCAGCAGCCCTGGACAGGGTGGCTTTTACGAGCAGTACTTC
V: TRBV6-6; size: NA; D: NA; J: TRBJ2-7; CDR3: CASSYPGRQQYF; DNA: TGTGCCAGCAGTTACCCGGGGAGACAACAGTACTTC
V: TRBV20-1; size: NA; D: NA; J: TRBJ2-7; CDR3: CSAQTIHEQYF; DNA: TGCAGTGCTCAGACTATCCACGAGCAGTACTTC
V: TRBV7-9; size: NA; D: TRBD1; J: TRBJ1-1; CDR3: CASSSTYRGLADTEAFF; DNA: TGTGCCAGCAGCTCAACTTACAGGGGGCTGGCGGACACTGAAGCTTTCTTT
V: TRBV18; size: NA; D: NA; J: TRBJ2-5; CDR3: CASSPRGQETQYF; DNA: TGTGCCAGCTCACCCAGGGGACAAGAGACCCAGTACTTC
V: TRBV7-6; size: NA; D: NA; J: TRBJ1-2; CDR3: CASTIYWGGLRANYGYTF; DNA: TGTGCCAGCACCATCTACTGGGGGGGTCTCCGGGCGAACTATGGCTACACCTTC
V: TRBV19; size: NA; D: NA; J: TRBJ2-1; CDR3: CASSILQAMGHGNEQFF; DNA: TGTGCCAGTAGTATTCTCCAGGCTATGGGGCACGGTAATGAGCAGTTCTTC
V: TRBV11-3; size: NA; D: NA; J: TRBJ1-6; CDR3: CASSLGQGLLGRNSPLHF; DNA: TGTGCCAGCAGCTTAGGCCAGGGTCTGCTAGGGAGGAATTCACCCCTCCACTTT
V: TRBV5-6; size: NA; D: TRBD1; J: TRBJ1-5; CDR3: CASSLYGRGTGVNQPQHF; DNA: TGTGCCAGCAGCTTATACGGACGGGGGACAGGGGTTAATCAGCCCCAGCATTTT
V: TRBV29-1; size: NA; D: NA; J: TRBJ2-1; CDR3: CSARRLTSSEQFF; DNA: TGCAGCGCACGTCGGTTAACTAGTTCTGAGCAGTTCTTC
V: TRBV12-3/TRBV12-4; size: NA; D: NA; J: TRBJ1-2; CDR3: CASSPDFYGYTF; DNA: TGTGCCAGCAGCCCTGACTTCTATGGCTACACCTTC
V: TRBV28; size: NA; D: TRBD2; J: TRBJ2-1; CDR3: CASSLWGGTAPREQFF; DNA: TGTGCCAGCAGTTTATGGGGGGGGACTGCCCCTCGAGAGCAGTTCTTC
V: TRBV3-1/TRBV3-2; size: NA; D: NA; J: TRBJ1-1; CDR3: CASSHLLDRNTEAFF; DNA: TGTGCCAGCAGCCATCTCCTCGACAGAAACACTGAAGCTTTCTTT
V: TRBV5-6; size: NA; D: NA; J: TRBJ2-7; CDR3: CASSPAVSYEQYF; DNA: TGTGCCAGCAGCCCTGCGGTGTCCTACGAGCAGTACTTC
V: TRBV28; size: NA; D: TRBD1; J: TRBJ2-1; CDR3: CASKHEGGLHSSYNEQFF; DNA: TGTGCCAGCAAGCACGAAGGGGGCTTACACAGCTCCTACAATGAGCAGTTCTTC
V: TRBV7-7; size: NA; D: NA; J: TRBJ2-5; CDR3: CASSAGKETQYF; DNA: TGTGCTAGCAGCGCCGGGAAAGAGACCCAGTACTTC
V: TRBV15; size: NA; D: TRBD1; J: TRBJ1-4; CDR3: CATSSTGTGKEKLFF; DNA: TGTGCCACCAGCAGTACCGGGACAGGGAAGGAAAAACTGTTTTTT
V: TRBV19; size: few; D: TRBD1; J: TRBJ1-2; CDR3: CASSMERQGAIGYTF; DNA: TGTGCCAGTAGTATGGAGAGACAGGGGGCTATTGGCTACACCTTC
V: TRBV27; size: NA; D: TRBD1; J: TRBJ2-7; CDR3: CASSLGQGANEQYF; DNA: TGTGCCAGCAGTTTGGGGCAGGGGGCTAATGAGCAGTACTTC
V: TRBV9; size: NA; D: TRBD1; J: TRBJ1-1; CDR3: CASSARTGLNTEAFF; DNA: TGTGCCAGCAGCGCCAGGACAGGACTGAACACTGAAGCTTTCTTT
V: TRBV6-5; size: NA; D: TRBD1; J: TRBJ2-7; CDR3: CASSLTGGFHEQYF; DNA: TGTGCCAGCAGTTTGACAGGGGGATTCCACGAGCAGTACTTC
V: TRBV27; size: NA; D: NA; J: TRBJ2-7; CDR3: CASSPLTGIADLNEQYF; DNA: TGTGCCAGCAGTCCACTTACCGGGATAGCGGACCTGAACGAGCAGTACTTC
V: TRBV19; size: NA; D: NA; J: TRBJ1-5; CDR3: CASSPEGPYSNQPQHF; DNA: TGTGCCAGTAGCCCCGAGGGCCCTTATAGCAATCAGCCCCAGCATTTT
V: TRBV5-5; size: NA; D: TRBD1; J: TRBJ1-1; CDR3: CASSLGRQGHTEAFF; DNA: TGTGCCAGCAGCTTGGGCCGACAGGGACACACTGAAGCTTTCTTT
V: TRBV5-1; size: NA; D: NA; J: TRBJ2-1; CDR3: CASRDLYNEQFF; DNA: TGCGCCAGCCGGGATTTGTACAATGAGCAGTTCTTC
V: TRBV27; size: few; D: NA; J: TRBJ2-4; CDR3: CASSLTPYPSKNIQYF; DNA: TGTGCCAGCAGTTTAACTCCATACCCCTCTAAAAACATTCAGTACTTC
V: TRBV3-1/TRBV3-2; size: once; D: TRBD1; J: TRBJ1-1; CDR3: CASSRGTGVGTEAFF; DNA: TGTGCCAGCAGCCGGGGGACAGGGGTCGGCACTGAAGCTTTCTTT
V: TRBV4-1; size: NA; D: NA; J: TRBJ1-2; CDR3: CASSQDERGKLYGYTF; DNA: TGCGCCAGCAGCCAAGATGAGCGGGGCAAGCTCTATGGCTACACCTTC
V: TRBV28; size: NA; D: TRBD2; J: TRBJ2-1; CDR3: CASSLFSPGVLAGGQSEQFF; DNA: TGTGCCAGCAGTTTATTCAGCCCTGGAGTCCTAGCGGGAGGTCAAAGTGAGCAGTTCTTC
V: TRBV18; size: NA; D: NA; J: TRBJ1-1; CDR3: CASSPPVFGDTEAFF; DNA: TGTGCCAGCTCACCACCGGTGTTCGGGGACACTGAAGCTTTCTTT
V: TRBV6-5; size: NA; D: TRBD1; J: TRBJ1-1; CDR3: CASSSSGQGASGAFF; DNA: TGTGCCAGCAGTTCGTCAGGACAGGGAGCTTCTGGAGCTTTCTTT
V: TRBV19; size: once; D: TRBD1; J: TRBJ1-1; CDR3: CASSMGQSLNTEAFF; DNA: TGTGCCAGTAGTATGGGACAGTCATTGAACACTGAAGCTTTCTTT
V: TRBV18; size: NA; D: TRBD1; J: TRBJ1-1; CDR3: CASSPPEVIQYRPTRDRFIEAFF; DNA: TGTGCCAGCTCACCACCGGAGGTAATACAGTACCGGCCTACTAGGGACAGATTCATTGAAGCTTTCTTT
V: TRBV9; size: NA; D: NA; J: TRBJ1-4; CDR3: CASGGGIEEKLFF; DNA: TGTGCCAGCGGCGGAGGGATCGAAGAAAAACTGTTTTTT
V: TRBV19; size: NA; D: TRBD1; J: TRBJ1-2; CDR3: CASSIDRGIYGYTF; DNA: TGTGCCAGTAGTATTGACAGGGGAATCTATGGCTACACCTTC
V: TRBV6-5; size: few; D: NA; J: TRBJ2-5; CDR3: CASSRRGIAQETQYF; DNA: TGTGCCAGCAGTCGGAGGGGAATTGCCCAAGAGACCCAGTACTTC
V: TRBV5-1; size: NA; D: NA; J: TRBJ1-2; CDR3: CASSLAPSGGYTF; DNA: TGCGCCAGCAGCTTGGCCCCTAGTGGCGGCTACACCTTC
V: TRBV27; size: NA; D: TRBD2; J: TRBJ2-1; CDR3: CASSTSGRYNEQFF; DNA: TGTGCCAGCAGTACTAGCGGGCGATACAATGAGCAGTTCTTC
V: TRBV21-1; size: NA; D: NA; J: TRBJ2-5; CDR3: CASNTTGAGETQYF; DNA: TGTGCCAGCAATACGACAGGAGCAGGGGAGACCCAGTACTTC